This TCR beta chain was found in a study of control samples from healthy donors and cancer patients. Trimming took off 2 bases at V and 8 bases at J, with 15 bases between the two ends. From germline, CDR1 is SGHTA and CDR2 FQGNSA. There are 15 residues in the CDR3. Sequencing used immunoSEQ multiplex PCR; TCRdb keeps in-frame clones, though not all of them. The data show around 120,000 clones, about 92% seen once. The V call is TRBV7-2, the J call TRBJ1-4; tentative D call: TRBD1 (6 bases). The sequencing sample was made of PBMCs. The receptor comes from a man over 45 with head and neck cancer. In DNA form, the CDR3 reads TGTGCCAGCAGCTTATTTGGAACAGGGACGGAAAAACTGTTTTTT. Translating gives CASSLFGTGTEKLFF.